This T cell receptor (beta chain) was documented in a study of shared clonotypes between healthy human individuals. For the study at large: Researchers assigned three CD4 naive, three CD4 memory, two CD8 naive and one CD8 memory plate to each donor.

This CDR3 has 13 residues. Germline CDR1 reads SEHNR; CDR2 reads FQNEAQ (reference sequence). Trimming left V 1 base short and J 8 bases short, with 11 bases between. Produced via immunoSEQ multiplex PCR; TCRdb's table is partial and in-frame only. The data show about 1.5 million clones, roughly 96% seen once. This clone was picked up a small number of times. Free of recent acute infections or vaccinations, the donors were healthy HIV-negative adults. The chain has TRBV7-9 and TRBJ1-2, with D possibly TRBD1 on 6 matching bases. The material sequenced was naive CD4+ T cells sorted from blood. Indicated subset: CD45RA+ positively selected. The sequence derives from a man aged 30 to 45 in good health. CDR3 in amino acids: CASSLGAGVGYTF. The CDR3 DNA is TGTGCCAGCAGCTTAGGGGCAGGGGTCGGCTACACCTTC.